The subject of this entry is one T cell receptor beta chain. This sample was included in a study of CDR3 diversity in severe acne. V gave up 6 bases and J gave up 2 bases, with 13 bases separating them. The CDR3 covers 13 residues. Germline V lookup: CDR1 DFQATT, CDR2 SNEGSKA (reference sequence). TCRdb redid the calling of the PCR reads with MiXCR, one entry per CDR3 protein. The sample contains 100,000 or so distinct CDR3 sequences, 51% of which appear only once. This TCR came from a male donor with acne. The chain carries TRBV20-1 and TRBJ1-2; weak D call: TRBD1 (5 bases). Sequenced input: blood. CDR3 nucleotides: TGCAGTGCGGGTTCCAGGGCCAACTATGGCTACACCTTC. It codes for CSAGSRANYGYTF.